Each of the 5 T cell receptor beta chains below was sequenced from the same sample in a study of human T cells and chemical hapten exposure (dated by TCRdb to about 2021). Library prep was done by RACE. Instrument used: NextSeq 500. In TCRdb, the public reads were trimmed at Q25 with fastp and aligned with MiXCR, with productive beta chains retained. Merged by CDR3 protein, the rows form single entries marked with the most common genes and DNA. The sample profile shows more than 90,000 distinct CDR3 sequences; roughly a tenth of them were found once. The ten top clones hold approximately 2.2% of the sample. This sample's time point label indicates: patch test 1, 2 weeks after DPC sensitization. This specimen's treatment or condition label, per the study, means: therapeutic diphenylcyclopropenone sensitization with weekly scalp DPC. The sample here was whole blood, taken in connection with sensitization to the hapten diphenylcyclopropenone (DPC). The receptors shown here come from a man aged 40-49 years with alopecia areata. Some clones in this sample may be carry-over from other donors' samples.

CDR3 sequence: CASVAPLAGNNEQFF. The DNA of the CDR3 is TGTGCCAGCGTAGCCCCCCTAGCGGGAAACAATGAGCAGTTCTTC. The rearrangement uses TRBV6-2 or TRBV6-3 and TRBJ2-1; TRBD2 matches 9 bases. The germline CDR1 and CDR2 sequences are MNHEY and SVGEGT. The V gene end was trimmed by 8 bases and the J gene end by 5 bases; junction bases not matched to a gene: 10. The CDR3 runs to 15 residues.

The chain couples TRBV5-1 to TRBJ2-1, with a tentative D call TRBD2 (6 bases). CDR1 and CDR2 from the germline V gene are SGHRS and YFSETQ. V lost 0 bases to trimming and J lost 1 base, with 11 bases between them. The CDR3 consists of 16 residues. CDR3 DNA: TGCGCCAGCAGCTTGGACCTTAGCGGATCCTACAATGAGCAGTTCTTC. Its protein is CASSLDLSGSYNEQFF.

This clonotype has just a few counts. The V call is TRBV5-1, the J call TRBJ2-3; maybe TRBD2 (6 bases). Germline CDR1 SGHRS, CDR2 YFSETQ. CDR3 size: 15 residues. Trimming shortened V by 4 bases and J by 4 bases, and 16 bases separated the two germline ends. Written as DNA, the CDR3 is TGCGCCAGCAGCCAATCAGGCGGGGCCTCAGATACGCAGTATTTT. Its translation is CASSQSGGASDTQYF. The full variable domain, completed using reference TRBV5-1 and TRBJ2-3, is KAGVTQTPRYLIKTRGQQVTLSCSPISGHRSVSWYQQTPGQGLQFLFEYFSETQRNKGNFPGRFSGRQFSNSRSEMNVSTLELGDSALYLCASSQSGGASDTQYFGPGTRLTVL.

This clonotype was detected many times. The CDR3 loop is CASNKGAVNTEAFF. The CDR3 DNA reads as TGTGCCAGCAACAAGGGGGCGGTGAACACTGAAGCTTTCTTT. This chain joins TRBV6-2 or TRBV6-3 and TRBJ1-1; 7 nucleotides agree with TRBD1. The germline V gene encodes CDR1 MNHEY and CDR2 SVGEGT. V trimming: 7 bases; J trimming: 0 bases; junction bases outside the gene matches: 5. The CDR3 contains 14 residues.

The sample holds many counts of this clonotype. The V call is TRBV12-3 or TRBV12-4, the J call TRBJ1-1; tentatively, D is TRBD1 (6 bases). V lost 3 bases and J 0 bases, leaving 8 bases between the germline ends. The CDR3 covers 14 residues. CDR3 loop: CASSFHRVNTEAFF. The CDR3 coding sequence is TGTGCCAGCAGTTTCCACAGGGTGAACACTGAAGCTTTCTTT.